The 28 T cell receptor beta chains reported below all come from one sample, sequenced in a study of blood T cell repertoires in COVID-19. Clones were read by immunoSEQ multiplex PCR, and TCRdb kept only the in-frame ones, dropping some. The sample consists of about 270,000 clones, about 90% of them appearing once. Sequences were obtained from PBMCs or T cells enriched from blood (not recorded which). These receptors were taken from a woman aged 25 to 39 with acute COVID-19.

The chain recombines TRBV27 with TRBJ1-1, with D uncertain. CDR1 is MNHEY, CDR2 SMNVEV, per germline (reference sequence). Trimming stripped 4 bases from V and 4 bases from J, with 10 bases between. CDR3 length: 13 amino acids. CDR3 nucleotides: TGTGCCAGCAGTTCCCTAGCGAGCACTGAAGCTTTCTTT. Translation gives CASSSLASTEAFF.

This chain connects TRBV12-5 to TRBJ2-2; 7 bases align to TRBD2. The germline CDR1 and CDR2 sequences are LGHNT and FRNRAP. V dropped 5 bases and J dropped 6; count of bases not matched to a gene: 9. The CDR3 sequence is 15 residues long. The CDR3 bases are TGTGCTAGTGGTCCCGGACTAGAATCGGCCGGGGAGCTGTTTTTT. This translates into CASGPGLESAGELFF.

The chain combines TRBV9 with TRBJ1-6, with D perhaps TRBD1 (5 bases). The V and J ends lost 2 bases and 8 bases respectively, with 11 bases between them. Germline V gene data show CDR1 as SGDLS and CDR2 as YYNGEE. This CDR3 has 14 amino acids. Here the CDR3 DNA reads TGTGCCAGCAGCGTTGAATCCAGGGATTCACCCCTCCACTTT. Translation: CASSVESRDSPLHF.

The genes are TRBV13 and TRBJ1-4; D unresolved. The V gene lost 2 bases and the J gene lost 5 bases, with 12 bases spanning the gap. Per the germline V gene, CDR1 is PRHDT and CDR2 is FYEKMQ (reference sequence). This CDR3 spans 15 amino acids. The CDR3 sequence is CASSLKGEGNEKLFF. CDR3 nucleotides: TGTGCCAGCAGCTTAAAGGGAGAAGGAAATGAAAAACTGTTTTTT.

The rearrangement uses TRBV6-5 and TRBJ2-3, with a possible D match to TRBD1 (7 bases). Looked up from germline, CDR1 is MNHEY and CDR2 is SVGAGI. This CDR3 region has 14 residues. The V and J ends lost 6 bases and 3 bases respectively, with 13 bases between them. CDR3 loop: CASRLRGETDTQYF. CDR3 in DNA: TGTGCCAGCAGACTCAGGGGGGAGACAGATACGCAGTATTTT.

The V and J genes are TRBV7-2 and TRBJ2-7, with D possibly being TRBD2 (5 bases). Trimming removed 1 base from V and 1 base from J, with 14 bases in between. CDR1 is SGHTA and CDR2 is FQGNSA in the germline V gene. The CDR3 totals 16 residues. The CDR3 region is CASSLGTAPGSYEQYF. DNA of the CDR3: TGTGCCAGCAGCTTAGGGACTGCACCCGGTTCCTACGAGCAGTACTTC. The full variable domain, rest sourced from reference TRBV7-2 and TRBJ2-7, is GAGVSQSPSNKVTEKGKDVELRCDPISGHTALYWYRQSLGQGLEFLIYFQGNSAPDKSGLPSDRFSAERTGGSVSTLTIQRTQQEDSAVYLCASSLGTAPGSYEQYFGPGTRLTVT.

The V and J genes are TRBV28 and TRBJ1-6; D is perhaps TRBD1 (6 bases). The ends were cut back, 4 bases at V and 7 bases at J, with 14 bases in the middle. The CDR3 loop spans 15 amino acids. The germline V gene encodes CDR1 MDHEN and CDR2 SYDVKM. Here the CDR3 reads CASSWDNALNSPLHF. The DNA of the CDR3 is TGTGCCAGCAGTTGGGACAACGCGCTCAATTCACCCCTCCACTTT.

V gene TRBV19 combines with J gene TRBJ1-3; D is ambiguous. The CDR3 spans 16 residues. The germline V gene has CDR1 LNHDA and CDR2 SQIVND (reference sequence). Deletions cut 0 bases from V and 0 bases from J, with 9 bases between. As DNA, the CDR3 is TGTGCCAGTAGTATAGATCTGCCGAGCTCTGGAAACACCATATATTTT. It yields the protein CASSIDLPSSGNTIYF.

The chain links TRBV16 to TRBJ2-1, with 9 bases lining up with TRBD2. The germline V gene has CDR1 KGHSY and CDR2 FQNENV. J lost 0 bases, V lost 4 bases, and 7 bases had no gene match. This CDR3 has 17 residues. This CDR3 is CASSPRLAGSSYNEQFF. The CDR3 DNA sequence: TGTGCCAGCAGCCCCCGGCTAGCGGGGAGCTCCTACAATGAGCAGTTCTTC.

This chain connects TRBV18 to TRBJ2-7, with 8 bases matching TRBD2. CDR1 and CDR2 from the germline V gene are KGHSH and LQKENI. The CDR3 loop spans 15 amino acids. V shed 0 bases, J shed 2 bases, and the junction held 3 bases outside the gene matches. CDR3: CASSPPGLGAYEQYF. In nucleotides, the CDR3 is TGTGCCAGCTCACCACCGGGACTAGGGGCCTACGAGCAGTACTTC.

This clone was observed once. The V call is TRBV7-2, the J call TRBJ1-1; 9 nucleotides agree with TRBD1. Germline V gives CDR1 SGHTA, CDR2 FQGNSA. CDR3 length: 14 amino acids. J lost 6 bases, V lost 6 bases, and 8 bases had no gene match. DNA for the CDR3: TGTGCCAGCAGTTTACAGGGGGCGATTGCTGAAGCTTTCTTT. Its protein is CASSLQGAIAEAFF.

The chain has TRBV24-1 and TRBJ2-1, with a weak D call TRBD1 (6 bases). Germline-derived CDR1 and CDR2 are KGHDR and SFDVKD. The V end lost 3 bases, the J end lost 6 bases, and 14 bases lay between the germline ends. CDR3 length equals 15 residues. Written as DNA, the CDR3 is TGTGCCACCAGTGATGTACAGGGAAGGGCCAATGAGCAGTTCTTC. Protein product: CATSDVQGRANEQFF.

The chain carries TRBV27 and TRBJ2-1, with 8 positions matching TRBD2. V was clipped by 5 bases and J by 4 bases; unmatched bases: 7. The CDR3 length is 15 residues. Germline V gene sequence: CDR1 MNHEY, CDR2 SMNVEV (reference sequence). In nucleotides, the CDR3 is TGTGCCAGCAGTAGAACGGGAGGGCCTTACAATGAGCAGTTCTTC. Its translation: CASSRTGGPYNEQFF.

A single count supports this clone. The genes are TRBV28 and TRBJ2-1, with 16 bases lining up with TRBD2. CDR1 is MDHEN, CDR2 SYDVKM, per germline. V trimming: 5 bases; J trimming: 7 bases; junction bases outside the gene matches: 8. The CDR3 is 17 residues long. CDR3 DNA sequence: TGTGCCAGCAGTCTACTCGGGACTAGCGGGAGGGGTAATGAGCAGTTCTTC. It yields the protein CASSLLGTSGRGNEQFF.

The rearrangement uses TRBV9 and TRBJ2-7; 7 bases match TRBD1. Looked up from germline, CDR1 is SGDLS and CDR2 is YYNGEE. There are 14 residues in the CDR3. V shed 3 bases and J 0 bases; nucleotides not matched to a gene: 3. In nucleotides, the CDR3 is TGTGCCAGCAGCGCACAGGGGAACTCCTACGAGCAGTACTTC. Residues: CASSAQGNSYEQYF.

This chain joins TRBV10-3 and TRBJ2-3; the match to TRBD2 covers 8 bases. The CDR3 runs 15 residues. Germline trimming cut 3 bases from V and 5 bases from J; bases unmatched to any gene: 7. Looked up from germline, CDR1 is ENHRY and CDR2 is SYGVKD. CDR3 DNA sequence: TGTGCCATCAGTGATGGACGGGAGGGCGTAGATACGCAGTATTTT. Its translation is CAISDGREGVDTQYF.

V gene TRBV21-1 combines with J gene TRBJ1-4; TRBD1 is the table's D call, not checked against the DNA. TRBV21-1 is shown as a pseudogene. The CDR3 contains 15 residues. This CDR3 reads CASNTPGTVAEKLFF. Written as DNA, the CDR3 is TGTGCCAGCAACACACCCGGGACAGTGGCTGAAAAACTGTTTTTT.

This chain joins TRBV5-4 and TRBJ2-1; 13 positions agree with TRBD2. V shed 4 bases and J 10 bases; nucleotides not matched to a gene: 8. CDR1 is SGHNT and CDR2 is YYREEE in the germline V gene (reference sequence). This CDR3 region has 15 residues. The CDR3 DNA follows: TGTGCCAGCAGCCAAGGACTAGCGGGAGTGGAAGAGCAGTTCTTC. This translates into CASSQGLAGVEEQFF.

The V call is TRBV5-8, the J call TRBJ2-1; a weak D match, TRBD2 (5 bases). Germline lookup yields CDR1 SGHTS and CDR2 YDEGEE. This CDR3 is 16 amino acids long. Deletions cut 2 bases from V and 1 base from J, with 13 bases between. The CDR3 nucleotides are TGTGCCAGCAGCTTCAGGCTAGCCGGTTCCTACAATGAGCAGTTCTTC. It encodes CASSFRLAGSYNEQFF.

The rearrangement joins TRBV24-1 to TRBJ2-2, with TRBD1 matching 8 bases. Germline V gene data show CDR1 as KGHDR and CDR2 as SFDVKD. With 3 bases clipped from V and 7 bases from J, the junction kept 9 bases outside the gene matches. This CDR3 is 16 amino acids long. The CDR3, as DNA: TGTGCCACCAGTGATGAGAACGGACAGGGAAACGGGGAGCTGTTTTTT. Translating it yields CATSDENGQGNGELFF.

The V gene is TRBV27, the J gene TRBJ1-5; D unresolved. V gave up 1 base and J gave up 4 bases, with 8 bases separating them. CDR3 length: 14 residues. The germline CDR1 and CDR2 sequences are MNHEY and SMNVEV (reference sequence). The DNA for the CDR3 is TGTGCCAGCAGTTTATATCCGGGAAATCAGCCCCAGCATTTT. Translating gives CASSLYPGNQPQHF.

The CDR3 coding sequence is TGTGCCAGTAAACGGGAGGGCCGATATCATGAGCAGTTCTTC. This codes for CASKREGRYHEQFF. The V call is TRBV19, the J call TRBJ2-1, with 8 bases that match TRBD2. CDR3 length: 14 residues. V lost 7 bases to trimming and J lost 8 bases; unmatched junction nucleotides: 10. The germline CDR1 and CDR2 sequences are LNHDA and SQIVND (reference sequence).

In nucleotides, the CDR3 is TGTGCCACCAGCAGACCGGGACAGGGGATCGGCGGGAGGGATTTTAATGAGCAGTTCTTC. Translation gives CATSRPGQGIGGRDFNEQFF. The chain uses TRBV15 and TRBJ2-1, with D possibly TRBD1 on 10 matching bases. The germline V gene has CDR1 LNHNV and CDR2 YYDKDF (reference sequence). The CDR3 contains 20 residues. The germline V and J ends were trimmed by 2 bases and 7 bases, with 30 bases remaining between them.

The chain recombines TRBV18 with TRBJ1-1; a possible D gene is TRBD1 (6 bases). The length of the CDR3 is 16 residues. Germline-derived CDR1 and CDR2 are KGHSH and LQKENI. Trimming stripped 3 bases from V and 4 bases from J, with 18 bases between. This CDR3 is CASSPRGGGEGTEAFF. The CDR3 DNA follows: TGTGCCAGCTCACCTCGGGGCGGGGGCGAGGGCACTGAAGCTTTCTTT.

The chain combines TRBV12-5 with TRBJ2-2; D uncertain. Per germline, CDR1 LGHNT and CDR2 FRNRAP. The CDR3 covers 14 residues. V dropped 2 bases and J dropped 2 bases, with 6 bases sitting between them. The CDR3 coding sequence is TGTGCTAGTGGTTTGACACCCAACACCGGGGAGCTGTTTTTT. Translating it yields CASGLTPNTGELFF. The full variable domain, with the rest looked up from reference TRBV12-5 and TRBJ2-2, is DARVTQTPRHKVTEMGQEVTMRCQPILGHNTVFWYRQTMMQGLELLAYFRNRAPLDDSGMPKDRFSAEMPDATLATLKIQPSEPRDSAVYFCASGLTPNTGELFFGEGSRLTVL.

V is TRBV24-1 and J is TRBJ1-2, with 9 nucleotides matching TRBD1. Per germline, CDR1 KGHDR and CDR2 SFDVKD. The CDR3 sequence is 16 residues long. The J segment lost 4 bases and the V segment lost 2 bases, leaving 7 bases of the junction unmatched. The CDR3 nucleotides are TGTGCCACCAGTGATTCCACAGGGGGCCCCCTCTATGGCTACACCTTC. This encodes CATSDSTGGPLYGYTF.

The gene calls are TRBV11-2 and TRBJ2-7; a possible D gene is TRBD1 (5 bases). The V end was cut by 6 bases, the J end by 3 bases, with 9 bases between. CDR1 SGHAT and CDR2 FQNNGV come from the germline V gene. CDR3 length: 12 amino acids. CDR3 nucleotide sequence: TGTGCCAGCAGGTATACAGGCTACGAGCAGTACTTC. Protein product: CASRYTGYEQYF.

V usage is TRBV6-6 and J usage is TRBJ2-7; 9 bases map to TRBD2. The CDR3 is 15 residues long. Trimming cost V 5 bases and J 5 bases; bases outside gene matches: 10. Looked up from germline, CDR1 is MNHNY and CDR2 is SVGAGI (reference sequence). The CDR3 nucleotides are TGTGCCAGCAGTAGTAGCCCGGGACTAGCCCACGAGCAGTACTTC. Its translation: CASSSSPGLAHEQYF.